This T cell receptor (beta chain) emerged from a study of blood T cell repertoires in COVID-19. Study-wide context: Samples of COVID-19 (acute and convalescent) were obtained from the United States, Italy and Spain. PBMCs, B-cell-depleted T cells, or T cells provided the cDNA or gDNA that made up the material.

Sequencing was performed with immunoSEQ multiplex PCR; in TCRdb, only in-frame clones are kept and a portion is missing. The top ten hold over 0.95% of the sample, which has some 380,000 clones, 81% seen once. Germline V gene sequence: CDR1 MNHEY, CDR2 SVGAGI. CDR3 size: 14 residues. V was trimmed by 2 bases and J by 1 base, leaving 8 bases between them. Input material: peripheral blood. This chain joins TRBV6-5 and TRBJ1-2, with TRBD1 as a possible D gene (5 bases). The receptor was derived from a human donor with acute or convalescent COVID-19. The donor label of this sample is uncertain. CDR3: CASSYDSINYGYTF. The CDR3 DNA reads as TGTGCCAGCAGTTACGACAGCATTAACTATGGCTACACCTTC.